The 23 T cell receptor beta chains presented below share a single source sample, sequenced in a study of blood T cell repertoires in COVID-19. Data came from immunoSEQ multiplex PCR; TCRdb stores just in-frame clones and leaves some out. The sample shows more than 300,000 clones, 85% to 90% of them seen only once. Sequenced input: peripheral blood. The receptor source for this set is a woman in her forties or fifties with COVID-19, enrolled during active disease.

The rearrangement links TRBV24-1 to TRBJ1-4; D remains ambiguous. Germline CDR1 and CDR2: KGHDR and SFDVKD. With 3 bases removed from V and 0 bases from J, the gap between germline ends came to 7 bases. The CDR3 is 15 amino acids. The CDR3 spells CATSDTGATNEKLFF. CDR3 in DNA: TGTGCCACCAGTGATACCGGGGCAACTAATGAAAAACTGTTTTTT.

V usage is TRBV5-1 and J usage is TRBJ2-5, with 7 bases lining up with TRBD2. The J segment lost 5 bases and the V segment lost 0 bases, leaving 4 bases of the junction unmatched. Germline-derived CDR1 and CDR2 are SGHRS and YFSETQ. The length of the CDR3 is 14 residues. CDR3 sequence: CASSLGGSGETQYF. Here the CDR3 DNA reads TGCGCCAGCAGCTTGGGCGGGAGTGGGGAGACCCAGTACTTC.

The chain has TRBV2 and TRBJ1-5; D uncertain. Germline V gives CDR1 SNHLY, CDR2 FYNNEI. The CDR3 is 18 residues long. Trimming pared 2 bases from V and 0 bases from J, leaving 17 bases between. CDR3 sequence (DNA): TGTGCCAGCAGTGAAATGCCCCGCTCGCGACATAGCAATCAGCCCCAGCATTTT. It codes for CASSEMPRSRHSNQPQHF.

The chain uses TRBV5-6 and TRBJ1-1, with TRBD1 as a possible D gene (6 bases). CDR1 is SGHDT and CDR2 is YYEEEE in the germline V gene. CDR3 length: 13 residues. V was clipped by 5 bases and J by 0 bases, with 8 bases between them. CDR3 loop: CASRGQMNTEAFF. CDR3 DNA: TGTGCCAGCAGAGGACAGATGAACACTGAAGCTTTCTTT. Supplemented by reference TRBV5-6 and TRBJ1-1, the full variable domain reads DAGVTQSPTHLIKTRGQQVTLRCSPKSGHDTVSWYQQALGQGPQFIFQYYEEEERQRGNFPDRFSGHQFPNYSSELNVNALLLGDSALYLCASRGQMNTEAFFGQGTRLTVV.

This clone was detected only once. The V and J genes are TRBV4-3 and TRBJ2-2; 14 bases fit TRBD2. Germline trimming cut 4 bases from V and 7 bases from J; bases unmatched to any gene: 8. The germline gives CDR1 LGHNA, CDR2 YSLEER. The CDR3 runs 17 residues. CDR3: CASSPGTSGSFGGELFF. DNA for the CDR3: TGCGCCAGCAGCCCGGGGACTAGCGGGAGTTTTGGCGGGGAGCTGTTTTTT.

This clone was observed a single time. The rearrangement joins TRBV27 to TRBJ2-2; D may be TRBD1 (6 bases). In germline, CDR1 is MNHEY, CDR2 SMNVEV (reference sequence). V shed 8 bases and J shed 1 base, with 11 bases lying between them. There are 14 residues in the CDR3. CDR3 region: CASCDRLNTGELFF. The CDR3 coding sequence is TGTGCCAGCTGCGACAGGTTGAACACCGGGGAGCTGTTTTTT.

This chain connects TRBV3-1 (or the pseudogene TRBV3-2) to TRBJ1-2; 10 nucleotides line up with TRBD1. The germline CDR1 and CDR2 sequences are LGHDT and YNNKEL (reference sequence). The CDR3 spans 17 residues. Trimming took 0 bases from V and 4 from J; bases not matched to a gene: 8. This CDR3 is CASSQDRQGARGYGYTF. The CDR3 DNA is TGTGCCAGCAGCCAAGATAGACAGGGGGCGCGAGGCTATGGCTACACCTTC.

This rearrangement joins TRBV7-3 to TRBJ2-4; unclear D gene. Germline V gene lookup returns CDR1 SGHTA and CDR2 FQGTGA. Trimming removed 6 bases from V and 10 bases from J, with 10 bases in between. This CDR3 has 11 amino acids. CDR3 bases: TGTGCCAGCAGTCAAGGAGTAATTCAGTACTTC. Protein sequence: CASSQGVIQYF.

The chain joins TRBV19 to TRBJ1-1; D not certain. This CDR3 spans 14 amino acids. Germline CDR1 LNHDA, CDR2 SQIVND (reference sequence). The germline V and J ends were trimmed by 1 base and 5 bases, with 11 bases remaining between them. The CDR3 DNA sequence: TGTGCCAGTAGTATAGTGAGGGAGAAGACTGAAGCTTTCTTT. As protein: CASSIVREKTEAFF.

The rearrangement links TRBV7-9 to TRBJ1-5; perhaps TRBD1 as D (6 bases). Per the germline V gene, CDR1 is SEHNR and CDR2 is FQNEAQ (reference sequence). With 4 bases removed from V and 2 bases from J, the gap between germline ends came to 18 bases. The CDR3 runs 17 residues. CDR3 loop: CASSSIQGDWGNQPQHF. The DNA of the CDR3 is TGTGCCAGCAGCTCAATACAGGGAGATTGGGGCAATCAGCCCCAGCATTTT. The entire variable domain, with the rest obtained from reference TRBV7-9 and TRBJ1-5, is as follows: DTGVSQNPRHKITKRGQNVTFRCDPISEHNRLYWYRQTLGQGPEFLTYFQNEAQLEKSRLLSDRFSAERPKGSFSTLEIQRTEQGDSAMYLCASSSIQGDWGNQPQHFGDGTRLSIL.

This chain connects TRBV20-1 to TRBJ1-1; a possible D gene is TRBD1 (5 bases). The CDR3 sequence is 18 residues long. CDR1 is DFQATT, CDR2 SNEGSKA, per germline (reference sequence). V was pared by 3 bases and J by 1 base, with 24 bases between. Written as DNA, the CDR3 is TGCAGTGCTAGTAACCCGGAGTTTAGGACATCCGAGAACACTGAAGCTTTCTTT. Translated, it gives CSASNPEFRTSENTEAFF.

The gene calls are TRBV3-1 (or the pseudogene TRBV3-2) and TRBJ1-2, with D perhaps matching TRBD1 (5 bases). V shed 2 bases and J shed 1 base, with 8 bases lying between them. The CDR3 is made up of 14 amino acids. Germline CDR1 is LGHDT and CDR2 is YNNKEL (reference sequence). In DNA, the CDR3 is TGTGCCAGCAGCCAACAGACAGATAACTATGGCTACACCTTC. This sequence encodes CASSQQTDNYGYTF.

The CDR3 nucleotides read TGCAGCGTAAGACAGGGGGGAAATGAGCAGTTCTTC. The encoded protein is CSVRQGGNEQFF. This chain links TRBV29-1 with TRBJ2-1; 9 positions match TRBD1. Germline lookup yields CDR1 SQVTM and CDR2 ANQGSEA. The CDR3 is made up of 12 amino acids. V lost 6 bases and J lost 7; bases outside the gene matches: 4.

This chain links TRBV19 with TRBJ1-2; unclear D gene. The V gene's germline CDR1 is LNHDA and CDR2 SQIVND (reference sequence). This CDR3 spans 15 amino acids. V was clipped by 6 bases and J by 0 bases, with 14 bases between them. CDR3 in DNA: TGTGCCAGTAGGAGGGAGTCTGCGGCTAACTATGGCTACACCTTC. Residues: CASRRESAANYGYTF.

The genes are TRBV19 and TRBJ2-2; D is perhaps TRBD2 (6 bases). Trimming took off 6 bases at V and 6 bases at J, with 20 bases between the two ends. The CDR3 covers 16 residues. Looked up from germline, CDR1 is LNHDA and CDR2 is SQIVND (reference sequence). The CDR3 bases are TGTGCCAGTAGAGTGGGAGGATGGGGGGTCGCCGGGGAGCTGTTTTTT. Amino acids: CASRVGGWGVAGELFF.

The rearrangement links TRBV6-5 to TRBJ2-7; 11 bases map to TRBD1. Unmatched junction bases numbered 4, after V lost 5 bases and J lost 4 bases. Germline-derived CDR1 and CDR2 are MNHEY and SVGAGI. This CDR3 is 14 amino acids long. DNA for the CDR3: TGTGCCAGCAGTAAGGACAGGGGGCTATACGAGCAGTACTTC. It specifies CASSKDRGLYEQYF.

The chain combines TRBV6-5 with TRBJ2-1; 7 bases fit TRBD1. The V and J ends lost 6 bases and 7 bases, in that order; junction bases with no gene match: 6. The CDR3 spans 13 residues. Germline CDR1 reads MNHEY; CDR2 reads SVGAGI. The CDR3 spells CASSRGQTNEQFF. Written as DNA, the CDR3 is TGTGCCAGCAGCCGGGGACAGACAAATGAGCAGTTCTTC.

V usage is TRBV18 and J usage is TRBJ2-7, with 12 bases aligning to TRBD2. The germline CDR1 and CDR2 sequences are KGHSH and LQKENI. The V and J ends lost 8 bases and 4 bases, in that order; junction bases with no gene match: 9. CDR3 length: 15 amino acids. CDR3 sequence (DNA): TGTGCCAGCCAACGACTAGCGGGAGCATCTTACGAGCAGTACTTC. Translating gives CASQRLAGASYEQYF.

The CDR3 loop is CAIGDSGRESTGELFF. CDR3 bases: TGTGCCATCGGGGATAGCGGGAGAGAGAGCACCGGGGAGCTGTTTTTT. The chain uses TRBV10-3 and TRBJ2-2, with 9 bases that match TRBD2. The CDR3 spans 16 residues. Germline V gene lookup returns CDR1 ENHRY and CDR2 SYGVKD. Unmatched junction bases numbered 11, after V lost 8 bases and J lost 4 bases.

This clone was seen at least ten times. V is TRBV27 and J is TRBJ1-2; the D gene is possibly TRBD1 (6 bases). The V and J ends lost 6 bases and 5 bases respectively, with 16 bases between them. The CDR3 consists of 14 residues. Germline CDR1 reads MNHEY; CDR2 reads SMNVEV (reference sequence). The CDR3 DNA follows: TGTGCCAGCAGGCGGGGGGCCCCAGGGTATGGCTACACCTTC. Translation: CASRRGAPGYGYTF.

The chain uses TRBV27 and TRBJ2-2, with a weak D call TRBD2 (5 bases). This CDR3 spans 14 amino acids. Trimming removed 3 bases from V and 4 bases from J, with 9 bases in between. Germline values: CDR1 MNHEY, CDR2 SMNVEV (reference sequence). CDR3 loop: CASSFRGSTGELFF. The CDR3 DNA follows: TGTGCCAGCAGTTTCAGAGGGTCCACCGGGGAGCTGTTTTTT.

J is TRBJ1-1 and V is TRBV25-1, with D hard to call. Trimming cost V 4 bases and J 2 bases, with 8 bases left between them. This CDR3 region has 13 residues. The germline CDR1 and CDR2 sequences are MGHDK and SYGVNS. CDR3 sequence: CASSVSVNTEAFF. The DNA of the CDR3 is TGTGCCAGCAGTGTATCGGTTAACACTGAAGCTTTCTTT.

This sequence joins TRBV20-1 and TRBJ2-1; no firm D call. The CDR3 contains 13 residues. Trimming pared 3 bases from V and 7 bases from J, leaving 13 bases between. Germline lookup yields CDR1 DFQATT and CDR2 SNEGSKA (reference sequence). The CDR3 bases are TGCAGTGCTAGTCGGCTCCCGAGGAATGAGCAGTTCTTC. It yields the protein CSASRLPRNEQFF.